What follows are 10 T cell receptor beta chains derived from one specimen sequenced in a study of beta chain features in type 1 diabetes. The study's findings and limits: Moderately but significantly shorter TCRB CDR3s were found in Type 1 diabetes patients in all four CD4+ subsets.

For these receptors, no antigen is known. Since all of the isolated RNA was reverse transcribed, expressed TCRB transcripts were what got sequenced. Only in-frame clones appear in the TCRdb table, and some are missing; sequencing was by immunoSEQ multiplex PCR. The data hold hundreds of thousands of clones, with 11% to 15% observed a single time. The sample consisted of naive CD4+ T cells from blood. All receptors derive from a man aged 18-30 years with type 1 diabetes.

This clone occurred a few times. The CDR3 DNA sequence: TGCAGCGCCAGCTACCGGGACAGGGACTACAATGAGCAGTTCTTC. Translation: CSASYRDRDYNEQFF. This sequence joins TRBV29-1 and TRBJ2-1; TRBD1 agrees at 9 bases. The CDR3 runs to 15 residues. Germline V CDR1 and CDR2: SQVTM, ANQGSEA. The junction had 10 bases not matched to a gene; V was cut back by 7 bases and J by 3 bases.

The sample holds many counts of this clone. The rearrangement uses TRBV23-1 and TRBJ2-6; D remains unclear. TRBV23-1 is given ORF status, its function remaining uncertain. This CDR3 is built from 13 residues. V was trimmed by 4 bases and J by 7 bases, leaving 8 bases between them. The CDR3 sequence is CASSLGGANVLTF. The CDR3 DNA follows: TGCGCCAGCAGTCTAGGTGGCGCCAACGTCCTGACTTTC.

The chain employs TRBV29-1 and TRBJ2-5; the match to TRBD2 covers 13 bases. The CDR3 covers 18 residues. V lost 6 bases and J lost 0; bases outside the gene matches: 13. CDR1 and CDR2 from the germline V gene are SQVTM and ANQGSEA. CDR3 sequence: CSVDGLAGARGNQETQYF. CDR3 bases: TGCAGCGTCGACGGACTAGCGGGAGCAAGAGGGAACCAAGAGACCCAGTACTTC.

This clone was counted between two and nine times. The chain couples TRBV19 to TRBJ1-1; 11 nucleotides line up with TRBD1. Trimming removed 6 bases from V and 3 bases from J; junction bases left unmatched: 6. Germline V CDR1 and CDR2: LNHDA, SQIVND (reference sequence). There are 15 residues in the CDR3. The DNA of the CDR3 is TGTGCCAGTAGCGACCCGGGACAGGGGGACACTGAAGCTTTCTTT. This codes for CASSDPGQGDTEAFF. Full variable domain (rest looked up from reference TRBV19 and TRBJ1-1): DGGITQSPKYLFRKEGQNVTLSCEQNLNHDAMYWYRQDPGQGLRLIYYSQIVNDFQKGDIAEGYSVSREKKESFPLTVTSAQKNPTAFYLCASSDPGQGDTEAFFGQGTRLTVV.

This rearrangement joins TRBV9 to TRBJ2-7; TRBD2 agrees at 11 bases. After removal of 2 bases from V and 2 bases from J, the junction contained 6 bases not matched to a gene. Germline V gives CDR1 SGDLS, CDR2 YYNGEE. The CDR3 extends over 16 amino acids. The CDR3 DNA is TGTGCCAGCAGCGTTTCCGGGACTAGCGGAACCTACGAGCAGTACTTC. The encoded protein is CASSVSGTSGTYEQYF. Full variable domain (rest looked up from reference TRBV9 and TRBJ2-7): DSGVTQTPKHLITATGQRVTLRCSPRSGDLSVYWYQQSLDQGLQFLIQYYNGEERAKGNILERFSAQQFPDLHSELNLSSLELGDSALYFCASSVSGTSGTYEQYFGPGTRLTVT.

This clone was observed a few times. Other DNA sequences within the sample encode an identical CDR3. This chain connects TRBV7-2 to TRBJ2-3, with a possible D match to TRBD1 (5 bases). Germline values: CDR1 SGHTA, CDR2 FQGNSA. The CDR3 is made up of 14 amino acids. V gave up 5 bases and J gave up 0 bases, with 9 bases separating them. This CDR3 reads CASSPGHSTDTQYF. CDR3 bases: TGTGCCAGCAGCCCTGGACACAGCACAGATACGCAGTATTTT.

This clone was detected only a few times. The DNA of the CDR3 is TGTGCCAGCAGCCTAGGACCCCCGGGACTAGCGGGGGGGGACTACGAGCAGTACTTC. This codes for CASSLGPPGLAGGDYEQYF. The genes are TRBV7-2 and TRBJ2-7, with 16 bases identical to TRBD2. The germline CDR1 and CDR2 sequences are SGHTA and FQGNSA. This CDR3 is 19 amino acids long. Unmatched junction bases numbered 13, after V lost 5 bases and J lost 3 bases.

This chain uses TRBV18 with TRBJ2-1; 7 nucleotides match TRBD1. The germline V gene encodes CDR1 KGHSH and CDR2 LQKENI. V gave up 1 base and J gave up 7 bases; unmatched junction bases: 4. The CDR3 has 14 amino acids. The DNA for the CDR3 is TGTGCCAGCTCACCACAGGGGGCTGGGAATGAGCAGTTCTTC. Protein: CASSPQGAGNEQFF. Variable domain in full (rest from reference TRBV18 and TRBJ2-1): NAGVMQNPRHLVRRRGQEARLRCSPMKGHSHVYWYRQLPEEGLKFMVYLQKENIIDESGMPKERFSAEFPKEGPSILRIQQVVRGDSAAYFCASSPQGAGNEQFFGPGTRLTVL.

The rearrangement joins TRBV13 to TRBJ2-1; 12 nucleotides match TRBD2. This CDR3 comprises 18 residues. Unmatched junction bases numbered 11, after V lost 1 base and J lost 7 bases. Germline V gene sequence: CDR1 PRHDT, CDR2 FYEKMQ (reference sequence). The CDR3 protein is CASSLAPLAGGPGNEQFF. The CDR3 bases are TGTGCCAGCAGCTTAGCCCCGCTAGCGGGAGGGCCAGGTAATGAGCAGTTCTTC.

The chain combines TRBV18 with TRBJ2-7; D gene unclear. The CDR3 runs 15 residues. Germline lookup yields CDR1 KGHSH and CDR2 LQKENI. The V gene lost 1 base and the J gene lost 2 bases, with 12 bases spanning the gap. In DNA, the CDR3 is TGTGCCAGCTCACCACAAGTCCTGGGCCCCTACGAGCAGTACTTC. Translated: CASSPQVLGPYEQYF.